The next 16 T cell receptor beta chains were all read from a single sample in a study of blood T cell repertoires in COVID-19. This table comes from immunoSEQ multiplex PCR, and its TCRdb copy is limited to in-frame clones, with some not included. The sample contains 200,000 to 250,000 clones, 82% of which appear only once. Sample: peripheral blood. The source of these receptors is a woman aged 80 or over with acute or convalescent COVID-19.

The J gene is TRBJ2-7, the V gene TRBV11-1; TRBD2 matches at 11 bases. CDR1 is SGHAT, CDR2 FQDESV, per germline (reference sequence). This CDR3 contains 15 residues. Trimming removed 5 bases from V and 6 bases from J; junction bases left unmatched: 9. CDR3 bases: TGTGCCAGCAGCCCATTAGCGGGGGGGCCGGGCGAGCAGTACTTC. This sequence encodes CASSPLAGGPGEQYF. Looking up the rest from reference TRBV11-1 and TRBJ2-7 gives the full variable domain: EAEVAQSPRYKITEKSQAVAFWCDPISGHATLYWYRQILGQGPELLVQFQDESVVDDSQLPKDRFSAERLKGVDSTLKIQPAELGDSAMYLCASSPLAGGPGEQYFGPGTRLTVT.

V usage is TRBV19 and J usage is TRBJ1-5, with TRBD1 matching 8 bases. The CDR3 has 15 amino acids. J gave up 5 bases and V 5 bases, and 8 bases lay outside the gene matches. Per the germline V gene, CDR1 is LNHDA and CDR2 is SQIVND (reference sequence). CDR3 residues: CASSPRPTGDQPQHF. In DNA form, the CDR3 reads TGTGCCAGTAGTCCCCGACCGACAGGGGATCAGCCCCAGCATTTT. Drawing the rest from reference TRBV19 and TRBJ1-5, the complete variable domain is DGGITQSPKYLFRKEGQNVTLSCEQNLNHDAMYWYRQDPGQGLRLIYYSQIVNDFQKGDIAEGYSVSREKKESFPLTVTSAQKNPTAFYLCASSPRPTGDQPQHFGDGTRLSIL.

This chain joins TRBV7-8 and TRBJ1-2, with a weak D call TRBD1 (5 bases). Per germline, CDR1 SGHVS and CDR2 FQNEAQ. Trimming stripped 2 bases from V and 2 bases from J, with 12 bases between. The CDR3 spans 15 residues. As DNA, the CDR3 is TGTGCCAGCAGCTTAAAAAGAACAGGAAACTATGGCTACACCTTC. Its translation is CASSLKRTGNYGYTF.

This chain links TRBV5-4 with TRBJ2-7; 7 bases are shared with TRBD1. V lost 4 bases and J lost 2; bases outside the gene matches: 9. The CDR3 covers 15 residues. The germline V gene has CDR1 SGHNT and CDR2 YYREEE (reference sequence). CDR3 bases: TGTGCCAGCAGCCCCGTTGTGGACAGGACCTACGAGCAGTACTTC. Its protein is CASSPVVDRTYEQYF.

This clone was recorded once. The CDR3 reads CASSRGQPLGYGYTF. CDR3 DNA: TGTGCCAGCAGCAGGGGACAGCCCCTTGGCTATGGCTACACCTTC. The chain employs TRBV7-9 and TRBJ1-2; 7 bases are shared with TRBD1. J was trimmed by 4 bases and V by 5 bases; bases with no gene match: 10. The germline V gene encodes CDR1 SEHNR and CDR2 FQNEAQ (reference sequence). The CDR3 extends over 15 amino acids.

This clone was seen a handful of times. This chain connects TRBV5-1 to TRBJ1-2; 7 bases match TRBD1. V was clipped by 4 bases and J by 8 bases; unmatched bases: 5. Germline V gene sequence: CDR1 SGHRS, CDR2 YFSETQ. This CDR3 region has 12 residues. CDR3 nucleotides: TGCGCCAGCAGCCAGAGGGACAGCGGCTACACCTTC. Its protein product is CASSQRDSGYTF.

The rearrangement links TRBV3-1 (or the pseudogene TRBV3-2) to TRBJ1-4; D may be TRBD1 (5 bases). The CDR3 loop spans 15 amino acids. V was cut by 2 bases and J by 8 bases, with 15 bases left in between. Germline-derived CDR1 and CDR2 are LGHDT and YNNKEL (reference sequence). CDR3 residues: CASSQRGVSTEKLFF. The CDR3 DNA is TGTGCCAGCAGCCAAAGGGGTGTAAGTACCGAAAAACTGTTTTTT.

This chain uses TRBV9 with TRBJ2-7, with D perhaps matching TRBD1 (6 bases). The CDR3 consists of 15 residues. Trimming stripped 0 bases from V and 0 bases from J, with 10 bases between. Germline CDR1 and CDR2: SGDLS and YYNGEE. Here the CDR3 reads CASSVGGQSSYEQYF. The CDR3 nucleotides read TGTGCCAGCAGCGTAGGAGGACAGAGCTCCTACGAGCAGTACTTC.

The chain employs TRBV6-9 and TRBJ2-3; 8 bases are a match to TRBD2. The CDR3 loop spans 12 amino acids. Losses at the gene ends were 6 bases for V and 12 bases for J; bases not matched to a gene: 8. CDR1 and CDR2 from the germline V gene are MNHGY and SVAAGI. The CDR3 DNA reads as TGTGCCAGCAGCCTCGGGAGGGTCCCACAGTATTTT. This sequence encodes CASSLGRVPQYF.

V is TRBV29-1 and J is TRBJ2-1, with 7 bases identical to TRBD2. This CDR3 contains 14 residues. From germline, CDR1 is SQVTM and CDR2 ANQGSEA. V was pared by 4 bases and J by 0 bases, with 3 bases of the junction left unmatched. DNA of the CDR3: TGCAGCGTTGCCCCGGGGGGCTCCTACAATGAGCAGTTCTTC. It yields the protein CSVAPGGSYNEQFF.

This chain uses TRBV6-1 with TRBJ1-6; no definite D call. The CDR3 length is 16 residues. CDR1 is MNHNS, CDR2 SASEGT, per germline. Between the trimmed V and J ends, which lost 4 bases and 0 bases, there was a span of 10 bases. CDR3 nucleotide sequence: TGTGCCAGCAGTGGGGAGGCGGGCTCCTATAATTCACCCCTCCACTTT. Its translation is CASSGEAGSYNSPLHF.

The rearrangement uses TRBV5-4 and TRBJ2-1; D might be TRBD1 (6 bases). The germline V gene encodes CDR1 SGHNT and CDR2 YYREEE (reference sequence). CDR3 length: 14 amino acids. Trimming removed 1 base from V and 7 bases from J, with 12 bases in between. This chain's CDR3 is CASSLPSGVNEQFF. The CDR3 nucleotides read TGTGCCAGCAGCTTGCCTTCAGGGGTAAATGAGCAGTTCTTC.

This rearrangement joins TRBV28 to TRBJ2-7; no firm D call. CDR3 size: 13 residues. V was pared by 1 base and J by 4 bases, with 8 bases between. The V gene's germline CDR1 is MDHEN and CDR2 SYDVKM. CDR3 nucleotide sequence: TGTGCCAGCAGTTTATCTGGGCCGTACGAGCAGTACTTC. Its translation is CASSLSGPYEQYF.

As DNA, the CDR3 is TGCGCCAGCAGCTTGGGTCCACTTACAACTAATGAAAAACTGTTTTTT. Amino acid sequence: CASSLGPLTTNEKLFF. The chain recombines TRBV5-1 with TRBJ1-4, with unresolved D. The ends were cut back, 0 bases at V and 0 bases at J, with 9 bases in the middle. Per the germline V gene, CDR1 is SGHRS and CDR2 is YFSETQ. The CDR3 runs to 16 residues. The full variable domain, rest sourced from reference TRBV5-1 and TRBJ1-4, is KAGVTQTPRYLIKTRGQQVTLSCSPISGHRSVSWYQQTPGQGLQFLFEYFSETQRNKGNFPGRFSGRQFSNSRSEMNVSTLELGDSALYLCASSLGPLTTNEKLFFGSGTQLSVL.

This clone was counted only a few times. The genes are TRBV6-5 and TRBJ2-1; 8 bases map to TRBD1. CDR1 is MNHEY and CDR2 is SVGAGI in the germline V gene. The CDR3 extends over 15 amino acids. Trimming took 6 bases from V and 6 from J; bases not matched to a gene: 10. The CDR3 here is CASRPPQGGRNEQFF. The DNA of the CDR3 is TGTGCCAGCAGGCCACCACAGGGGGGACGCAATGAGCAGTTCTTC.

This chain uses TRBV7-2 with TRBJ1-2; possible D gene TRBD1, 6 bases. V lost 1 base and J lost 1, with 10 bases in between. Germline values: CDR1 SGHTA, CDR2 FQGNSA. This CDR3 has 15 amino acids. CDR3 protein: CASSLEGQRNYGYTF. The CDR3 bases are TGTGCCAGCAGCTTAGAAGGACAGCGTAACTATGGCTACACCTTC. The full variable domain, its missing parts supplied by reference TRBV7-2 and TRBJ1-2, is GAGVSQSPSNKVTEKGKDVELRCDPISGHTALYWYRQSLGQGLEFLIYFQGNSAPDKSGLPSDRFSAERTGGSVSTLTIQRTQQEDSAVYLCASSLEGQRNYGYTFGSGTRLTVV.